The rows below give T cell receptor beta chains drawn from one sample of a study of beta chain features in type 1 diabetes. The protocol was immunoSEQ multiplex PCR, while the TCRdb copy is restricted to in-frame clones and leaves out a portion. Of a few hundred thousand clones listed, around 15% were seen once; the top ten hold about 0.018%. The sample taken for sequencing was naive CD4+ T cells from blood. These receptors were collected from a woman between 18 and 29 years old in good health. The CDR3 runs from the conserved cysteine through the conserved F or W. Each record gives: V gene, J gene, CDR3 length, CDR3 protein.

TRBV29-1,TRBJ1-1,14,CSVSGRASNTEAFF
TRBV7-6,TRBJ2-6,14,CASSPRGGANVLTF
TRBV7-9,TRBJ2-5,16,CASSLAPGLTKETQYF
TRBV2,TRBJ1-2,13,CASSGGANYGYTF
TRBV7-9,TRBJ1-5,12,CASSQDRGPQHF
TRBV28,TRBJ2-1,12,CASRRPGTGIFF
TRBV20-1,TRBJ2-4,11,CSASGRGIQYF
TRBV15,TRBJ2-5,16,CATSRDHSGIQETQYF
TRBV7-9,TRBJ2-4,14,CASGQTGGKNIQYF
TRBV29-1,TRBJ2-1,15,CSTRTGQMGYNEQFF
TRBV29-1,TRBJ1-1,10,CSADSYEAFF
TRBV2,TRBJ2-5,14,CASSVEGVSGAQYF
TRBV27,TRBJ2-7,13,CASSLSGVHEQYF
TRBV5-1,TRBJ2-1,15,CASSLVHGSRDEQFF
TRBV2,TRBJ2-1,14,CASRLASASNEQFF
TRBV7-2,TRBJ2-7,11,CASSPYYEQYF
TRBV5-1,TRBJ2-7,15,CASSLPSGFTYEQYF
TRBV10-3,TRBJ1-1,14,CAISESQSFTEAFF
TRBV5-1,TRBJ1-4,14,CASSSGGSNEKLFF
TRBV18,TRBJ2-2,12,CASSEYSGELFF
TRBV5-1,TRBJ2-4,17,CASSFKPGLVAKNIQYF
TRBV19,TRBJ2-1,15,CASKVSGYTYNEQFF
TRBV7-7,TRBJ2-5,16,CASSPGGLAGGETQYF
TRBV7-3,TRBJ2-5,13,CASSLTGEETQYF
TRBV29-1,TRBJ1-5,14,CSVGGDSFNQPQHF
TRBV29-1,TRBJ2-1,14,CSVGRTGAGNEQFF